This T cell receptor (beta chain) appears in the sequencing data of a study of blood T cell repertoires in COVID-19. For the study at large: Acute and convalescent COVID-19 samples came from the United States, Italy and Spain. Nucleic acid was either cDNA or gDNA, and it came from T cells, B-cell-depleted T cells, or PBMCs.

CDR1 is MNHEY, CDR2 SVGAGI, per germline. V shed 5 bases and J shed 3 bases, with 13 bases lying between them. The CDR3 consists of 14 residues. In the original analysis: Scientists estimated how many nucleated cells there were by amplifying reference gene primers. The table came from immunoSEQ multiplex PCR; TCRdb's copy has only in-frame clones and leaves some out. V and J calls plus clone size are reproduced from that table; the DNA served to infer D and trimming. The table includes about 140,000 clones, approximately 90% detected once. Sequenced input: peripheral blood. This sequence joins TRBV6-5 and TRBJ1-2; D perhaps matches TRBD1 (5 bases). The receptor was isolated from an elderly woman with acute or convalescent COVID-19. The CDR3: CASSQKTVHYGYTF. DNA for the CDR3: TGTGCCAGCAGTCAGAAGACAGTCCACTATGGCTACACCTTC.